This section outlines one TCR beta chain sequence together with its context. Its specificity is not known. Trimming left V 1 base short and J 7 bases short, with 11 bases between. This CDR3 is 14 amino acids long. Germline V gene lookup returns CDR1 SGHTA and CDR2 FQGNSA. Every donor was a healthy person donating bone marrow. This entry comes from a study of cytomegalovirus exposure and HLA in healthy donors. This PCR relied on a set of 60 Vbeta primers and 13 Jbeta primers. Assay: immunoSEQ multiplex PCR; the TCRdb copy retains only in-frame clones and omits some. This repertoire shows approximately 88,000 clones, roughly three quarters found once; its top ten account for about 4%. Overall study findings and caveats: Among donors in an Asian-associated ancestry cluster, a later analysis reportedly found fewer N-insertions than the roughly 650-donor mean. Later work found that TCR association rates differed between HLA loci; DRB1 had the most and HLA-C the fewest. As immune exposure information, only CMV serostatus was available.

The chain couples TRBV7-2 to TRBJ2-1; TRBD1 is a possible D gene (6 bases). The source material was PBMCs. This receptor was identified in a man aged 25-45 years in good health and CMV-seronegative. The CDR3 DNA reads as TGTGCCAGCAGCTTAGAGGTGAGGGGGAATGAGCAGTTCTTC. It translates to CASSLEVRGNEQFF.